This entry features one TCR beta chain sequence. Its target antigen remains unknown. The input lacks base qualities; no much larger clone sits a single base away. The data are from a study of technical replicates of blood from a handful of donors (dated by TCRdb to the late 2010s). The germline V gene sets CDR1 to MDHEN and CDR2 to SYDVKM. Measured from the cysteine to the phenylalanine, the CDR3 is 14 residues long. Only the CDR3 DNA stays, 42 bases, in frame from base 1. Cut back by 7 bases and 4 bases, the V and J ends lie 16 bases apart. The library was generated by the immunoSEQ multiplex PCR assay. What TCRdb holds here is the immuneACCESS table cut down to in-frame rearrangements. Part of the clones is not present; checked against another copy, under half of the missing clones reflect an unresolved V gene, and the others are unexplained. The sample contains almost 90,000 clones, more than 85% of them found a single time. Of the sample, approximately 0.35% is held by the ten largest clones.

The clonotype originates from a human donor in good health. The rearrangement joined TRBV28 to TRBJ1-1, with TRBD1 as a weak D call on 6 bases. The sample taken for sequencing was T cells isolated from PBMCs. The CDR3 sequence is CASILTGIGTEAFF. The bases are TGTGCCAGCATACTCACAGGGATTGGCACTGAAGCTTTCTTT.